This is a list of T cell receptor beta chains from one sample in a study of T cells of healthy individuals. TCRdb independently ran MiXCR on the 5' RACE reads; one entry per CDR3 protein. The profile shows some 100,000 distinct CDR3 sequences, approximately 18% of them singletons. The receptors shown here come from a human donor in good health. Both conserved end residues are part of each CDR3. Fields, in order: V gene, clone size, J gene, D gene, CDR3 DNA, CDR3 protein. The D gene is left open where the match is weak. Size is stated for part of the rows, as once, few or many counts, or as a class when the clone is expanded.

v_call: TRBV6-5; clone_size: few; j_call: TRBJ1-1; d_call: -; cdr3_nt: TGTGCCAGCAGTTCCGTGGCGGGGAACACTGAAGCTTTCTTT; cdr3_aa: CASSSVAGNTEAFF
v_call: TRBV18; clone_size: many; j_call: TRBJ1-5; d_call: -; cdr3_nt: TGTGCCAGCTCACCAGGGCAGAAACAGCCCCAGCATTTT; cdr3_aa: CASSPGQKQPQHF
v_call: TRBV6-6; clone_size: few; j_call: TRBJ2-7; d_call: -; cdr3_nt: TGTGCCAGCAGTCCCCACGGGTCAAAAGGCGGGCAGTACTTC; cdr3_aa: CASSPHGSKGGQYF
v_call: TRBV5-1; clone_size: -; j_call: TRBJ2-1; d_call: -; cdr3_nt: TGCGCCAGCCGCCACTGGCAGGGCTCCTACAATGAGCAGTTCTTC; cdr3_aa: CASRHWQGSYNEQFF
v_call: TRBV28; clone_size: -; j_call: TRBJ2-2; d_call: -; cdr3_nt: TGTGCCAGCAGTTGGGCCACCGGGGAGCTGTTTTTT; cdr3_aa: CASSWATGELFF
v_call: TRBV7-8; clone_size: -; j_call: TRBJ2-1; d_call: TRBD2; cdr3_nt: TGTGCCAGCAGCCCCCATATACCCACTAGCGGACTATACAATGAGCAGTTCTTC; cdr3_aa: CASSPHIPTSGLYNEQFF
v_call: TRBV24-1; clone_size: -; j_call: TRBJ2-1; d_call: TRBD2; cdr3_nt: TGTGCCACCAGTTCCGCGAAGCGGGGGGTCCTTAGGAATGAGCAGTTCTTC; cdr3_aa: CATSSAKRGVLRNEQFF
v_call: TRBV11-2; clone_size: -; j_call: TRBJ1-4; d_call: -; cdr3_nt: TGTGCCAGCAGTCACAGTGGAACTAATGAAAAACTGTTTTTT; cdr3_aa: CASSHSGTNEKLFF
v_call: TRBV27; clone_size: -; j_call: TRBJ1-5; d_call: -; cdr3_nt: TGTGCCAGCAGTCCAGACAGGCGCAATCAGCCCCAGCATTTT; cdr3_aa: CASSPDRRNQPQHF
v_call: TRBV11-2; clone_size: few; j_call: TRBJ1-4; d_call: -; cdr3_nt: TGTGCCAGCAGCTTAGAGAAAATGGGTGAAAAACTGTTTTTT; cdr3_aa: CASSLEKMGEKLFF
v_call: TRBV15; clone_size: once; j_call: TRBJ2-2; d_call: TRBD2; cdr3_nt: TGTGCCACCAGCAAACTAGCGGGGGGCACCGGGGAGCTGTTTTTT; cdr3_aa: CATSKLAGGTGELFF
v_call: TRBV7-9; clone_size: few; j_call: TRBJ2-7; d_call: -; cdr3_nt: TGTGCCAGCAGCTTGGTAGGGGTCCCCTCCGAGCAGTACTTC; cdr3_aa: CASSLVGVPSEQYF
v_call: TRBV12-3/TRBV12-4; clone_size: -; j_call: TRBJ1-3; d_call: -; cdr3_nt: TGTGCCAGCAGTTTGATCCCAGAATCTGGAAACACCATATATTTT; cdr3_aa: CASSLIPESGNTIYF